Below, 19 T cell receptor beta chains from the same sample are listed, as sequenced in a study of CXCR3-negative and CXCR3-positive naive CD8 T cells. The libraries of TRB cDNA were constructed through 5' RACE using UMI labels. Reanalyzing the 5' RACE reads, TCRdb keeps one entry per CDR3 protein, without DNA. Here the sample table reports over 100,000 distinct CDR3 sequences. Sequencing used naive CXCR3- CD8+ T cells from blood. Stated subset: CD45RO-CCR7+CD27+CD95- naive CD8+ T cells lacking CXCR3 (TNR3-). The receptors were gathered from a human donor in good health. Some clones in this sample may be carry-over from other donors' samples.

The CDR3 loop is CASSLKTHEQYF. This chain uses TRBV11-2 with TRBJ2-7. Germline assignment: CDR1 SGHAT and CDR2 FQNNGV. This CDR3 contains 12 residues.

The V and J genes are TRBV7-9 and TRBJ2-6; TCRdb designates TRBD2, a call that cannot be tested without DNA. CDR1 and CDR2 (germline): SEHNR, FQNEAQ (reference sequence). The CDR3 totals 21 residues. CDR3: CASSLEAGGDRPVSGANVLTF.

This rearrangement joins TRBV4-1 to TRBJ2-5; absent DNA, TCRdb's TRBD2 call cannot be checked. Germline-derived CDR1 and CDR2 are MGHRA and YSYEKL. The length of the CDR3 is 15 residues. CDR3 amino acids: CASSQLAGPGETQYF.

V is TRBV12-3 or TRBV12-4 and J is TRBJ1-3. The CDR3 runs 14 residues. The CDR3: CASSLPGIGNTIYF.

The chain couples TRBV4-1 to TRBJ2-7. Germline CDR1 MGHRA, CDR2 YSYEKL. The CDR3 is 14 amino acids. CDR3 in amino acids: CASSQDLVSYEQYF.

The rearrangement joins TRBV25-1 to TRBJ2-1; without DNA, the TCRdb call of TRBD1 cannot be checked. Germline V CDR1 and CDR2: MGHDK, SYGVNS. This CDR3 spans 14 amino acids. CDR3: CASSDWGHRNEQFF.

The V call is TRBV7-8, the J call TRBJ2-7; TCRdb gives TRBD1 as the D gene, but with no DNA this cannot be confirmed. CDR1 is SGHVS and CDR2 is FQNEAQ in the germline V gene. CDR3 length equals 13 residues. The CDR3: CASSPTGWYEQYF.

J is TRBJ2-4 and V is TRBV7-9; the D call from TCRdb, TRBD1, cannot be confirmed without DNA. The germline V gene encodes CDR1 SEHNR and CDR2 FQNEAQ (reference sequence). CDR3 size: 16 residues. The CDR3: CASSLANMGTGLIQYF.

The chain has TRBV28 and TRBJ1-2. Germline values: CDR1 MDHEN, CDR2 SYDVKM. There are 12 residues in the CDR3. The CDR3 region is CASSTGGDGYTF.

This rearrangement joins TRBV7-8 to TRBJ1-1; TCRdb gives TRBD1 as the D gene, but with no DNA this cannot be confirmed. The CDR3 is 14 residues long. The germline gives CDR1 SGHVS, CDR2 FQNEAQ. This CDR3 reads CASSGDGGMTEAFF.

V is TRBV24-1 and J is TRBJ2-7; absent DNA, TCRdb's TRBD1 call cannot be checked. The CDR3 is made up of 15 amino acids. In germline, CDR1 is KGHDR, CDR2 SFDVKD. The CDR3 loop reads CATSPGQGARYEQYF.

CDR3 sequence: CASSQLLGGLAYEQYF. The V gene is TRBV4-3, the J gene TRBJ2-7; TCRdb names TRBD2, which stays unverified in the absence of DNA. The germline gives CDR1 LGHNA, CDR2 YSLEER. The CDR3 spans 16 residues.

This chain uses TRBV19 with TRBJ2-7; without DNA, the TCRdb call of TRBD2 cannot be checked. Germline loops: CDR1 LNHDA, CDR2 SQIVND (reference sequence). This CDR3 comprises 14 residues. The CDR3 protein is CASSILAGDYEQYF.

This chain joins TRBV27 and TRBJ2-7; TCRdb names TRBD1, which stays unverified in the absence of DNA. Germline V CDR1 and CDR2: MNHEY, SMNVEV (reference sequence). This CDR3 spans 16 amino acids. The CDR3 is CASSFLTGQGRYEQYF.

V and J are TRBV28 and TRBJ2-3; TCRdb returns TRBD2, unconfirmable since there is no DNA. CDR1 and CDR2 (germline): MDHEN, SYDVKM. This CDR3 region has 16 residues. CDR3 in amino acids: CASSPRGVYSKDTQYF.

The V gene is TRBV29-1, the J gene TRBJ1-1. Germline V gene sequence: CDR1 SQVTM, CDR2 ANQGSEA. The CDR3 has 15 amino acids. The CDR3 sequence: CSVEDLAQQYTEAFF.

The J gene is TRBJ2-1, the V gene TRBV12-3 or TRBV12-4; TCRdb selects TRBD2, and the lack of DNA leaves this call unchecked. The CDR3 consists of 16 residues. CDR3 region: CASSFGRGRTYNEQFF.

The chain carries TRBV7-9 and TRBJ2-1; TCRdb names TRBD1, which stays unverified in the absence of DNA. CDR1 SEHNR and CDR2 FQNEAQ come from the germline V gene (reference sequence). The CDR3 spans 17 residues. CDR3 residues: CASSYFARTGDYNEQFF.

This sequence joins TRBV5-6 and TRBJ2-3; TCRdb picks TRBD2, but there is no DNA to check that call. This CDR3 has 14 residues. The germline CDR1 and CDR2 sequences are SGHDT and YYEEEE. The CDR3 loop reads CASSFPQSTDTQYF.